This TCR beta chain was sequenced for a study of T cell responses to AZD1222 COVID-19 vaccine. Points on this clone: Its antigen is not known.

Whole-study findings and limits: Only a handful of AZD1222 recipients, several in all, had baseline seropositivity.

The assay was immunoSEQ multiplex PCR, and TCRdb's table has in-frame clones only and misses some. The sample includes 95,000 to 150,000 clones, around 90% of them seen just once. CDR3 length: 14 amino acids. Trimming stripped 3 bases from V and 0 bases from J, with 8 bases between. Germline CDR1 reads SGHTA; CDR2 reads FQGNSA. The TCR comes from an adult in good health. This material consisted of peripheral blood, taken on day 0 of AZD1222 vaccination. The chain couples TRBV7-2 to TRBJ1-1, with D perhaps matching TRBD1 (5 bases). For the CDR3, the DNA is TGTGCCAGCAGCTTTCGGGGCTTGAACACTGAAGCTTTCTTT. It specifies CASSFRGLNTEAFF.